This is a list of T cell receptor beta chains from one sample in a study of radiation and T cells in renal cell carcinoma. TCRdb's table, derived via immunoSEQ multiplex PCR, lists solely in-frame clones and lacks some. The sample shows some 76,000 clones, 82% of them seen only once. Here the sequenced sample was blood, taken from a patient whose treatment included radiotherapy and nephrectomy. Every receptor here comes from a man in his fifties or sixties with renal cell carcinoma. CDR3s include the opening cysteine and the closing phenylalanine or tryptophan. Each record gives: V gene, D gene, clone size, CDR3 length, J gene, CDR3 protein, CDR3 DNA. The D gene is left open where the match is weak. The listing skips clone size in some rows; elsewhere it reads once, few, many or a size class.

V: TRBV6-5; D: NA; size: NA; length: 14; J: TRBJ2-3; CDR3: CASSGPTSTDTQYF; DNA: TGTGCCAGCAGTGGCCCGACTAGCACAGATACGCAGTATTTT
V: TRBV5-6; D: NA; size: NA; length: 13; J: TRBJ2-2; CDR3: CASSLGTPGELFF; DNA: TGTGCCAGCAGCTTGGGGACTCCCGGGGAGCTGTTTTTT
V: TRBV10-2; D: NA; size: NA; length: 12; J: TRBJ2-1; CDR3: CAASGTYNEQFF; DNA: TGCGCCGCCAGCGGAACCTACAATGAGCAGTTCTTC
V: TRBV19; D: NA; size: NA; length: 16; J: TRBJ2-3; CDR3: CASSRVGALSTDTQYF; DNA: TGTGCCAGTAGTAGGGTGGGAGCCCTTAGCACAGATACGCAGTATTTT
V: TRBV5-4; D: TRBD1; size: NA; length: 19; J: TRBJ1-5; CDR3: CAGPKLRGRRGGLGEPQHF; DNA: TGTGCCGGGCCTAAGCTTAGGGGGCGCCGAGGCGGTCTCGGGGAACCCCAGCATTTT
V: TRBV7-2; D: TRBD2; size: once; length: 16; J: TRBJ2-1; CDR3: CASSGGAGGPSNEQFF; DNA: TGTGCCAGCAGCGGAGGTGCGGGAGGGCCGTCGAATGAGCAGTTCTTC
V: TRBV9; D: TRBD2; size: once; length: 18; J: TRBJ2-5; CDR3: CASSVTGGTSGVPGGQYF; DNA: TGTGCCAGCAGCGTCACCGGGGGGACTAGCGGGGTCCCAGGGGGCCAGTACTTC
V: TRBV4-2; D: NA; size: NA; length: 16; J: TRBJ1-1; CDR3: CASSQDWRQVNTEAFF; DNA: TGTGCCAGCAGCCAAGACTGGAGACAAGTGAACACTGAAGCTTTCTTT
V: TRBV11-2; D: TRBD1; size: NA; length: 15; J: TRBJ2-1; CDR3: CASSSDRIVYNEQFF; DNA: TGTGCCAGCAGTTCGGACAGGATAGTTTACAATGAGCAGTTCTTC
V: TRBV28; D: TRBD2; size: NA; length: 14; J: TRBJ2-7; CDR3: CASSSSGRTNEQYF; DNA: TGTGCCAGCAGTTCTAGCGGGAGGACTAACGAGCAGTACTTC
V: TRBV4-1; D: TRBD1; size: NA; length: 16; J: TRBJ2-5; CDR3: CASSHRQGGYQETQYF; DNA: TGCGCCAGCAGCCACCGACAGGGGGGTTATCAAGAGACCCAGTACTTC
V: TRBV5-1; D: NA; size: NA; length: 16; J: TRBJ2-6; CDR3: CASSLGDNRGANVLTF; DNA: TGCGCCAGCAGCTTGGGAGACAATCGTGGGGCCAACGTCCTGACTTTC
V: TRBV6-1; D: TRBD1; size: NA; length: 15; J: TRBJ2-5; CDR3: CASTLSGTEKETQYF; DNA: TGTGCCAGCACCCTCAGTGGGACAGAAAAAGAGACCCAGTACTTC
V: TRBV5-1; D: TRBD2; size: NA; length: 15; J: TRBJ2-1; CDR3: CASSLPSGRMDEQFF; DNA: TGCGCCAGCAGCTTACCTAGCGGGAGGATGGATGAGCAGTTCTTC
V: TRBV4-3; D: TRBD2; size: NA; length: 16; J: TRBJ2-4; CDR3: CASSHGHTSGRNIQYF; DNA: TGCGCCAGCAGCCACGGCCACACTAGCGGCCGGAACATTCAGTACTTC
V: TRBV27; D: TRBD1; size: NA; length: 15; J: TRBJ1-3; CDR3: CASSVRQGSGNTIYF; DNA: TGTGCCAGCAGTGTCCGACAGGGGTCCGGAAACACCATATATTTT
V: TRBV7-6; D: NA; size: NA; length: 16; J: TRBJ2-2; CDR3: CASSVVGGLNTGELFF; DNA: TGTGCCAGCAGCGTGGTTGGGGGACTGAACACCGGGGAGCTGTTTTTT
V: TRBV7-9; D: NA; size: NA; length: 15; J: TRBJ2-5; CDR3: CASGLMTGWGETQYF; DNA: TGTGCCAGCGGCTTAATGACGGGGTGGGGAGAGACCCAGTACTTC
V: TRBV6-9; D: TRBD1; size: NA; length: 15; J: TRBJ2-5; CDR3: CASSNRGDKKETQYF; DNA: TGTGCCAGCAGTAACAGGGGGGATAAGAAAGAGACCCAGTACTTC
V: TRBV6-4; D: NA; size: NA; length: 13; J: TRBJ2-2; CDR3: CASSVEAGRELFF; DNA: TGTGCCAGCAGTGTAGAGGCAGGCCGGGAGCTGTTTTTT
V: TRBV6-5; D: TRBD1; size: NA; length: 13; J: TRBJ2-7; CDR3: CASSYGQGDEQYF; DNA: TGTGCCAGCAGTTACGGGCAGGGGGACGAGCAGTACTTC
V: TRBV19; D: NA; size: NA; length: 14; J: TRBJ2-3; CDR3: CASSMGGRGDTQYF; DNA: TGTGCCAGTAGTATGGGGGGGCGCGGAGATACGCAGTATTTT
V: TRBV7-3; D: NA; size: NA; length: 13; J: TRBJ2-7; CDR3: CASSNSGVDEQYF; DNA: TGTGCCAGCAGCAACTCAGGGGTGGACGAGCAGTACTTC
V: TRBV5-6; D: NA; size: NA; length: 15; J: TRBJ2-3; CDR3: CASSFRVSGTDTQYF; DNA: TGTGCCAGCAGCTTTCGGGTTAGCGGCACAGATACGCAGTATTTT
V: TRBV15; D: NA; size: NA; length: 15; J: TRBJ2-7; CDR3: CATSRDLGIEYEQYF; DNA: TGTGCCACCAGCAGAGATCTCGGCATCGAATACGAGCAGTACTTC
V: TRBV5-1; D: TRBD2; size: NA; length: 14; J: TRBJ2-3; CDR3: CASSLTGGGDTQYF; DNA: TGCGCCAGCAGCTTGACGGGAGGTGGTGATACGCAGTATTTT
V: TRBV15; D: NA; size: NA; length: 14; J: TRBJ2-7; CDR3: CATSRGGVGLEQYF; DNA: TGTGCCACCAGCAGAGGGGGCGTGGGGTTAGAGCAGTACTTC
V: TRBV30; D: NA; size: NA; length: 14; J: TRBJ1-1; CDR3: CAWSVGSIVTEAFF; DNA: TGTGCCTGGAGTGTGGGGTCGATCGTCACTGAAGCTTTCTTT
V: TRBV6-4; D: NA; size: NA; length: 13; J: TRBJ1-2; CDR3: CASSDEVSGGYTF; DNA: TGTGCCAGCAGTGACGAGGTCAGCGGTGGCTACACCTTC
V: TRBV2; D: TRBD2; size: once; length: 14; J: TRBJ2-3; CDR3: CTSRTSGGTDTQYF; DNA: TGTACCAGCAGGACTAGCGGGGGGACAGATACGCAGTATTTT
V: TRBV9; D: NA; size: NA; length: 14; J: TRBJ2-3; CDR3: CASSLLGSTDTQYF; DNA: TGTGCCAGCAGCCTACTGGGGAGCACAGATACGCAGTATTTT
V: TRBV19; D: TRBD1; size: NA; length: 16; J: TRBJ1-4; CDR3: CASNGKDRGRNEKLFF; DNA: TGTGCCAGTAATGGAAAGGACAGGGGGCGAAATGAAAAACTGTTTTTT
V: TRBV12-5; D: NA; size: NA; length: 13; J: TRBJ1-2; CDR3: CASGLGQTDGYTF; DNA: TGTGCTAGTGGTTTGGGACAGACCGATGGCTACACCTTC
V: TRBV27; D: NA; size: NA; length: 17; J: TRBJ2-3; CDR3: CASSFRATPTGTDTQYF; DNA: TGTGCCAGCAGTTTTCGGGCCACCCCCACTGGCACAGATACGCAGTATTTT
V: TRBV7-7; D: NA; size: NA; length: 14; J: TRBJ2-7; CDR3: CASSLDPDSYEQYF; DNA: TGTGCCAGCAGCTTAGACCCAGACTCCTACGAGCAGTACTTC
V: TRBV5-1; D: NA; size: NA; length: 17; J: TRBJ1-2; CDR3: CASYNLPLRDVSYGYTF; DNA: TGCGCCAGCTATAACCTGCCTCTCAGGGATGTTAGCTATGGCTACACCTTC
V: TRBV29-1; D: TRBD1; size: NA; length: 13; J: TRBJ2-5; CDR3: CSVADRAREAQYF; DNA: TGCAGCGTTGCGGACAGGGCTCGAGAGGCCCAGTACTTC
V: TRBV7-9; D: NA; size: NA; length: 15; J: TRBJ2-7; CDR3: CASSQGPGQPYEQYF; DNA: TGTGCCAGCAGCCAAGGCCCGGGACAACCGTACGAGCAGTACTTC
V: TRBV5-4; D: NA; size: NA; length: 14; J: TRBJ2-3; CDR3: CASSLTGITDTQYF; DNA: TGTGCCAGCAGCTTGACCGGGATTACAGATACGCAGTATTTT
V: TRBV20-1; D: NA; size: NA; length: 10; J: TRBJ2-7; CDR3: CSAGDYEQYF; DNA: TGCAGTGCCGGCGACTACGAGCAGTACTTC
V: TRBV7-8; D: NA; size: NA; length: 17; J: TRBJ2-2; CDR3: CASSLARAFANTGELFF; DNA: TGTGCCAGCAGCTTAGCGCGAGCGTTCGCGAACACCGGGGAGCTGTTTTTT
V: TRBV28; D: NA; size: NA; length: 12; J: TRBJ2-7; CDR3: CASSGLTYEQYF; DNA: TGTGCCAGTTCGGGACTTACGTACGAGCAGTACTTC
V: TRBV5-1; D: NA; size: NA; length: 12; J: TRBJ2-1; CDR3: CASQVSYNEQFF; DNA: TGCGCCAGCCAGGTTTCGTACAATGAGCAGTTCTTC
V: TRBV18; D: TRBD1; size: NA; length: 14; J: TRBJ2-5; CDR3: CASSPGQAEETQYF; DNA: TGTGCCAGCTCACCGGGACAGGCCGAAGAGACCCAGTACTTC
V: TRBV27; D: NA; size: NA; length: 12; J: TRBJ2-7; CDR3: CASSSGGYEQYF; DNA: TGTGCCAGCAGTTCTGGGGGCTACGAGCAGTACTTC
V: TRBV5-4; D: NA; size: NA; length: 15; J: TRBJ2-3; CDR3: CASSKNAGSTDTQYF; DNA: TGTGCCAGCAGTAAAAACGCGGGTAGCACAGATACGCAGTATTTT
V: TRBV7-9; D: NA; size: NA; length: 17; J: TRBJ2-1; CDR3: CASTPGYRGAMANEQFF; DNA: TGTGCCAGCACTCCTGGGTATAGGGGTGCAATGGCTAATGAGCAGTTCTTC
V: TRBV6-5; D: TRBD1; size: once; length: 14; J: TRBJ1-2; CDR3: CASRLGQGGLGYTF; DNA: TGTGCCAGCAGGTTGGGACAGGGGGGGCTAGGCTACACCTTC
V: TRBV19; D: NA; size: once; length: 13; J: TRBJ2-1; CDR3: CASSITINHEQFF; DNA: TGTGCCAGTAGTATAACGATCAACCATGAGCAGTTCTTC
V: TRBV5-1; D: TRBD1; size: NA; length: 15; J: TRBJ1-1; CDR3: CASTTQTGARAEAFF; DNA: TGCGCCAGCACTACCCAGACAGGGGCGAGGGCTGAAGCTTTCTTT
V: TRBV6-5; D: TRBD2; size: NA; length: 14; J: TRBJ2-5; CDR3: CASSQAGLGETQYF; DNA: TGTGCCAGCAGCCAAGCGGGACTGGGAGAGACCCAGTACTTC
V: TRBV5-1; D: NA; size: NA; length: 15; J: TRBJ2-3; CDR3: CASSLDVSRADTQYF; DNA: TGCGCCAGCAGCTTGGATGTGTCTCGCGCAGATACGCAGTATTTT
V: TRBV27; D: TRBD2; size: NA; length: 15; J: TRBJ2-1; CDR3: CASSLGPSGSGEQFF; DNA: TGTGCCAGCAGTTTAGGTCCTAGCGGGAGTGGTGAGCAGTTCTTC
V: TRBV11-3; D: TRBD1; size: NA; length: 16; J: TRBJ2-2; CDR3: CASSLAGTENTGELFF; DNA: TGTGCCAGCAGCTTGGCCGGGACAGAGAACACCGGGGAGCTGTTTTTT
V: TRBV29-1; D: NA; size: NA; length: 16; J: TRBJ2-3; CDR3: CSVEGLGRVGTDTQYF; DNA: TGCAGCGTTGAAGGGTTGGGCAGGGTGGGTACAGATACGCAGTATTTT
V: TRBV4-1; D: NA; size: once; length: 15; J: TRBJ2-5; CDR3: CASSQAPGPKETQYF; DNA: TGCGCCAGCAGCCAGGCCCCGGGACCCAAAGAGACCCAGTACTTC
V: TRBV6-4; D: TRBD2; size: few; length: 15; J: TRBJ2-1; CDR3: CASSEGTSGHNEQFF; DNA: TGTGCCAGCAGTGAAGGGACTAGCGGTCACAATGAGCAGTTCTTC
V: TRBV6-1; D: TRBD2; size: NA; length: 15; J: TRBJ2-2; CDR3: CASSLGLASTGELFF; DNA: TGTGCCAGCAGTCTTGGACTAGCTTCCACCGGGGAGCTGTTTTTT
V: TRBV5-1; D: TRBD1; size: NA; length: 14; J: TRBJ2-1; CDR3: CASSLTGGSGEQFF; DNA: TGCGCCAGCAGCTTGACAGGGGGGTCAGGAGAGCAGTTCTTC
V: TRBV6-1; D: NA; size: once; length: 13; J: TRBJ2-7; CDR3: CASSSAADYEQYF; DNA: TGTGCCAGCAGTTCAGCTGCGGACTACGAGCAGTACTTC